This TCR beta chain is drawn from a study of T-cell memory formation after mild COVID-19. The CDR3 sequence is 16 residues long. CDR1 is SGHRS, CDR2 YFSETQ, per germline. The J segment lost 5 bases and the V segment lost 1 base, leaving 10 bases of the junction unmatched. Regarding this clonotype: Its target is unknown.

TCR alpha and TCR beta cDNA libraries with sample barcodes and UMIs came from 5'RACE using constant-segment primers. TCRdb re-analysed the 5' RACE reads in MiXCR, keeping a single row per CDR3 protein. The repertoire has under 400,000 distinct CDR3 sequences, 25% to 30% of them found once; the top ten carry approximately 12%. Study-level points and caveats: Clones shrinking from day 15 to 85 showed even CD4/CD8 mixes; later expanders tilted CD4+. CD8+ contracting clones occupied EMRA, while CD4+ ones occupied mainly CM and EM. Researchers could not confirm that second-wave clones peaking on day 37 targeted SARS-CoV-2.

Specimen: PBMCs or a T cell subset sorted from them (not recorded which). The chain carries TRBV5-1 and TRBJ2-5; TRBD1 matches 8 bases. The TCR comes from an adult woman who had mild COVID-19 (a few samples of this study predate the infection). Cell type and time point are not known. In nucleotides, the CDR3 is TGCGCCAGCAGCTTGATGGCCAGGGGGCGCGGGGAGACCCAGTACTTC. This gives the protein CASSLMARGRGETQYF.